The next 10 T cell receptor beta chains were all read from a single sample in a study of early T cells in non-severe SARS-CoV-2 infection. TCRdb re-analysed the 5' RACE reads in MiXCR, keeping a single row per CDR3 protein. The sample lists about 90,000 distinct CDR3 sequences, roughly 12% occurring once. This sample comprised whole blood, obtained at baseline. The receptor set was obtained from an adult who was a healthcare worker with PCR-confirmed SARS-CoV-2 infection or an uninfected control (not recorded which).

CDR3 in amino acids: CSVGSDTLNTEAFF. In nucleotides, the CDR3 is TGCAGCGTGGGCTCCGACACGCTGAACACTGAAGCTTTCTTT. The J gene is TRBJ1-1, the V gene TRBV29-1; D is undetermined. Trimming shortened V by 6 bases and J by 0 bases, and 14 bases separated the two germline ends. Germline CDR1 SQVTM, CDR2 ANQGSEA. CDR3 length equals 14 residues.

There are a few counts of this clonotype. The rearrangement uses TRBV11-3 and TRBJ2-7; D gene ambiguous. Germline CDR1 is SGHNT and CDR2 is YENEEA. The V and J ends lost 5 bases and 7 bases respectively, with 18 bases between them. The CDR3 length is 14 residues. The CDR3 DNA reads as TGTGCCAGCAGCAAAAGTAGACCTCTTGGGGAGCAGTACTTC. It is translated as CASSKSRPLGEQYF.

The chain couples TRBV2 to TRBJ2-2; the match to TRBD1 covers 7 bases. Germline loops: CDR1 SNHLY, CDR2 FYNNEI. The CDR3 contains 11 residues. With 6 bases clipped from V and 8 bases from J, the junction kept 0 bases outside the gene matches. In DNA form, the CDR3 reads TGTGCCAGCAGGGACAGGGGGGAGCTGTTTTTT. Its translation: CASRDRGELFF.

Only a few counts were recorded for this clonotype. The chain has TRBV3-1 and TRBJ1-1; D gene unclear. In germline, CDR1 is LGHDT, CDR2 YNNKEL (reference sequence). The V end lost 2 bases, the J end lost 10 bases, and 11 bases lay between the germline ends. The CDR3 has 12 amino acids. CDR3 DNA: TGTGCCAGCAGCCAAAGCCAGGACGGAGCTTTCTTT. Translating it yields CASSQSQDGAFF.

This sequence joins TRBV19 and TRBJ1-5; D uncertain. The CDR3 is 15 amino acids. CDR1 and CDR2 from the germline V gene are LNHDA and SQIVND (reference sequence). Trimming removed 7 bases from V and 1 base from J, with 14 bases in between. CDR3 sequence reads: CASTLVGRSNQPQHF. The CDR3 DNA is TGTGCCAGTACCCTCGTGGGCAGAAGCAATCAGCCCCAGCATTTT.

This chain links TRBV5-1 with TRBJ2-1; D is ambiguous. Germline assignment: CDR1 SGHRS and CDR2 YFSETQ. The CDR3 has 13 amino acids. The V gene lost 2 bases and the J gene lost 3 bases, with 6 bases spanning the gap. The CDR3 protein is CASSFNYYNEQFF. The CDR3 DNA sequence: TGCGCCAGCAGCTTTAATTACTACAATGAGCAGTTCTTC.

CDR3 in amino acids: CASSLGAWETQYF. In nucleotides, the CDR3 is TGTGCCAGCAGCTTAGGAGCTTGGGAGACCCAGTACTTC. The V call is TRBV11-2, the J call TRBJ2-5; D not certain. Trimming left V 1 base short and J 5 bases short, with 8 bases between. This CDR3 has 13 residues. Germline V gene sequence: CDR1 SGHAT, CDR2 FQNNGV.

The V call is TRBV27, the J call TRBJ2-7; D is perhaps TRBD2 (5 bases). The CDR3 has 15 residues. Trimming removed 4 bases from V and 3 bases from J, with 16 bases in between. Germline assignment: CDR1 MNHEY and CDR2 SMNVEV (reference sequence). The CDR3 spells CASSSNLAALYEQYF. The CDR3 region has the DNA TGTGCCAGCAGTTCAAATCTAGCTGCACTCTACGAGCAGTACTTC.

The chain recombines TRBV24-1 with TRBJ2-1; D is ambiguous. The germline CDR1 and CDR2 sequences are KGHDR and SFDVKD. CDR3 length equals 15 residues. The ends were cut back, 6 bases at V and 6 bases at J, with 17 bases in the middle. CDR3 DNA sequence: TGTGCCACCAGTCCTCCCCCAGGCTCGGGCAATGAGCAGTTCTTC. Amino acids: CATSPPPGSGNEQFF.

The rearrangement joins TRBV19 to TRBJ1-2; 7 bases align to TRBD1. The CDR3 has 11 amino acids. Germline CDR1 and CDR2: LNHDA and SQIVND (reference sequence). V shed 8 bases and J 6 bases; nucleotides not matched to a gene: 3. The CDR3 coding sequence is TGTGCCAGTGGGGACAGCAATGGCTACACCTTC. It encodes CASGDSNGYTF.